This section outlines one T cell receptor beta chain sequence together with its context. The sample comes from a study of T cell clusters in autoimmune cytopenias. One tube held mixed TRB-A and TRB-B primer pools for touch-down PCR. Reprocessing the multiplex PCR reads, TCRdb reports a single entry for every CDR3 protein and omits DNA. The sample's table shows some 11,000 distinct CDR3 sequences. The germline V gene has CDR1 GTSNPN and CDR2 SVGIG (reference sequence). This CDR3 comprises 16 residues. TRB amplification used around 0.25 ug of peripheral blood genomic DNA. The TCR sequence derives from a human donor with an autoimmune cytopenia or autoimmune hepatitis (not recorded which). The specimen sequenced was peripheral blood. This chain connects TRBV30 to TRBJ1-2. CDR3 sequence reads: CAWSVTRWIPYYGYTF.